These T cell receptor beta chains were read from a single sample in a study of blood T cell repertoires in COVID-19. The data were produced by immunoSEQ multiplex PCR, yet TCRdb's version contains in-frame clones alone and is incomplete. The table records 80,000 to 100,000 clones, 81% of them present only once. The sample taken for sequencing was peripheral blood. The receptors shown here come from a man aged 60 to 75 with acute or convalescent COVID-19. The CDR3 runs from the conserved cysteine through the conserved F or W. Fields, in order: V gene, J gene, D gene, clone size, CDR3 DNA, CDR3 protein. The D gene is left open where the match is weak. Not all rows give a size; the values are once, few, many and, for expanded clones, a class.

v_gene: TRBV5-1
j_gene: TRBJ2-5
d_gene: NA
abundance: NA
CDR3nt: TGCGCCAGCAGCCTGCAGGCCTTGGACCAAGAGACCCAGTACTTC
CDR3aa: CASSLQALDQETQYF

v_gene: TRBV7-9
j_gene: TRBJ1-2
d_gene: TRBD1
abundance: NA
CDR3nt: TGTGCCAGCAGCGTCGCGAGTACAGGGGTTTTTGGCTACACCTTC
CDR3aa: CASSVASTGVFGYTF

v_gene: TRBV5-7
j_gene: TRBJ1-2
d_gene: TRBD1
abundance: once
CDR3nt: TGTGCCAGCAGCCGGCCCGGGACAGGCTGTATTAACTATGGCTACACCTTC
CDR3aa: CASSRPGTGCINYGYTF

v_gene: TRBV5-5
j_gene: TRBJ1-6
d_gene: TRBD1
abundance: NA
CDR3nt: TGTGCCAGCAGCACCGGGACAGGCGATGCGTATTCACCCCTCCACTTT
CDR3aa: CASSTGTGDAYSPLHF

v_gene: TRBV19
j_gene: TRBJ1-2
d_gene: NA
abundance: NA
CDR3nt: TGTGCCAGTACTGAACTTTGGGCAGGGAATAACTATGGCTACACCTTC
CDR3aa: CASTELWAGNNYGYTF

v_gene: TRBV2
j_gene: TRBJ2-1
d_gene: TRBD1
abundance: NA
CDR3nt: TGTGCCAGCAGGACGACAGGGGCTTACAATGAGCAGTTCTTC
CDR3aa: CASRTTGAYNEQFF

v_gene: TRBV4-1
j_gene: TRBJ2-2
d_gene: NA
abundance: NA
CDR3nt: TGCGCCAGCAGCCAAGAGCCAGGGAGGCCCGGGGAGCTGTTTTTT
CDR3aa: CASSQEPGRPGELFF

v_gene: TRBV28
j_gene: TRBJ1-6
d_gene: TRBD1
abundance: NA
CDR3nt: TGTGCCAGCAGTTCCCGGACAGGCAGGAATTCACCCCTCCACTTT
CDR3aa: CASSSRTGRNSPLHF

v_gene: TRBV25-1
j_gene: TRBJ2-3
d_gene: TRBD1
abundance: NA
CDR3nt: TGTGCCAGCAGTGGCGACAGGGGGAGGTCAGATACGCAGTATTTT
CDR3aa: CASSGDRGRSDTQYF

v_gene: TRBV7-8
j_gene: TRBJ1-1
d_gene: NA
abundance: NA
CDR3nt: TGTGCCAGCAGCCTTACTCCGCAGAACACTGAAGCTTTCTTT
CDR3aa: CASSLTPQNTEAFF

v_gene: TRBV6-1
j_gene: TRBJ2-3
d_gene: TRBD1
abundance: NA
CDR3nt: TGTGCCAGCAGCGAACAGGGGGATACGCAGTATTTT
CDR3aa: CASSEQGDTQYF

v_gene: TRBV20-1
j_gene: TRBJ2-1
d_gene: TRBD2
abundance: once
CDR3nt: TGCAGTGCCAGTGTGGGCGGGGGGGCCGTTGTGAATGAGCAGTTCTTC
CDR3aa: CSASVGGGAVVNEQFF

v_gene: TRBV2
j_gene: TRBJ1-6
d_gene: TRBD1
abundance: NA
CDR3nt: TGTGCCAGCAGCCAAGACAGGGTCGGCGGTTCACCCCTCCACTTT
CDR3aa: CASSQDRVGGSPLHF

v_gene: TRBV7-2
j_gene: TRBJ2-7
d_gene: TRBD2
abundance: NA
CDR3nt: TGTGCCAGCAGCTTAGGTGGACTAGGCTACGAGCAGTACTTC
CDR3aa: CASSLGGLGYEQYF

v_gene: TRBV7-2
j_gene: TRBJ2-3
d_gene: NA
abundance: NA
CDR3nt: TGTGCCAGCAGCTTAGCCCCTCCTGGTAGGGGCCGGACAGATACGCAGTATTTT
CDR3aa: CASSLAPPGRGRTDTQYF

v_gene: TRBV4-3
j_gene: TRBJ2-1
d_gene: TRBD1
abundance: NA
CDR3nt: TGCGCCAGCAGCCAAGCCCCTACGCCCGGGACAGGGGACAATGAGCAGTTCTTC
CDR3aa: CASSQAPTPGTGDNEQFF

v_gene: TRBV5-6
j_gene: TRBJ2-1
d_gene: TRBD2
abundance: NA
CDR3nt: TGTGCCAGCAGCTTAGCGGGATTGTCTTCTAATGAGCAGTTCTTC
CDR3aa: CASSLAGLSSNEQFF

v_gene: TRBV5-1
j_gene: TRBJ2-5
d_gene: NA
abundance: NA
CDR3nt: TGCGCCAGCAGCTTTAACAGCCAAGAGACCCAGTACTTC
CDR3aa: CASSFNSQETQYF

v_gene: TRBV9
j_gene: TRBJ1-6
d_gene: NA
abundance: NA
CDR3nt: TGTGCCAGCAGCGTGTCAGGGGACGATTCACCCCTCCACTTT
CDR3aa: CASSVSGDDSPLHF

v_gene: TRBV7-9
j_gene: TRBJ1-6
d_gene: NA
abundance: NA
CDR3nt: TGTGCCAGCAGCTTAGACGGGTATTGGTCACCCCTCCACTTT
CDR3aa: CASSLDGYWSPLHF

v_gene: TRBV3-1/TRBV3-2
j_gene: TRBJ1-6
d_gene: NA
abundance: NA
CDR3nt: TGTGCCAGCAGCCAGACCGGGCGGGGGTCCCTCCACTTT
CDR3aa: CASSQTGRGSLHF

v_gene: TRBV4-1
j_gene: TRBJ1-2
d_gene: NA
abundance: NA
CDR3nt: TGCGCCAGCAGCCAAGAATCGGGGAGGGGCTATGGCTACACCTTC
CDR3aa: CASSQESGRGYGYTF

v_gene: TRBV5-5
j_gene: TRBJ1-1
d_gene: TRBD1
abundance: NA
CDR3nt: TGTGCCAGCAGCGATACAGGGGCCGGGAGCACTGAAGCTTTCTTT
CDR3aa: CASSDTGAGSTEAFF

v_gene: TRBV18
j_gene: TRBJ1-1
d_gene: NA
abundance: NA
CDR3nt: TGTGCCAGCTCAGCCGGACAGAACACTGAAGCTTTCTTT
CDR3aa: CASSAGQNTEAFF

v_gene: TRBV24-1
j_gene: TRBJ2-3
d_gene: NA
abundance: NA
CDR3nt: TGTGCCACCAGTGGCCCGAGGGCGGGGCGCGAAGTAACAGATACGCAGTATTTT
CDR3aa: CATSGPRAGREVTDTQYF

v_gene: TRBV25-1
j_gene: TRBJ2-2
d_gene: TRBD1
abundance: few
CDR3nt: TGTGCCAGCAGTGGGACAGGGTGGACCGGGGAGCTGTTTTTT
CDR3aa: CASSGTGWTGELFF

v_gene: TRBV7-2
j_gene: TRBJ1-1
d_gene: NA
abundance: NA
CDR3nt: TGTGCCAGCAGCTCAACAGTGAACACTGAAGCTTTCTTT
CDR3aa: CASSSTVNTEAFF

v_gene: TRBV14
j_gene: TRBJ2-7
d_gene: TRBD1
abundance: NA
CDR3nt: TGTGCCAGCAGCCCTTTCTCCCGGGACAGGGGCACCTACGAGCAGTACTTC
CDR3aa: CASSPFSRDRGTYEQYF

v_gene: TRBV7-2
j_gene: TRBJ1-6
d_gene: NA
abundance: NA
CDR3nt: TGTGCCAGCAGCCCCGGGCGGGGAGGTAATTCACCCCTCCACTTT
CDR3aa: CASSPGRGGNSPLHF

v_gene: TRBV3-1/TRBV3-2
j_gene: TRBJ1-6
d_gene: TRBD1
abundance: few
CDR3nt: TGTGCCAGCAGCCAAGGCGCCGGGACAGGGAATTCACCCCTCCACTTT
CDR3aa: CASSQGAGTGNSPLHF

v_gene: TRBV4-3
j_gene: TRBJ2-2
d_gene: TRBD1
abundance: NA
CDR3nt: TGCGCCAGCAGCCGCCGACAGGGAAACACCGGGGAGCTGTTTTTT
CDR3aa: CASSRRQGNTGELFF

v_gene: TRBV4-3
j_gene: TRBJ2-1
d_gene: TRBD1
abundance: NA
CDR3nt: TGCGCCAGCAGCCTCCGGGACAGGGGATCCTACAATGAGCAGTTCTTC
CDR3aa: CASSLRDRGSYNEQFF

v_gene: TRBV27
j_gene: TRBJ1-6
d_gene: NA
abundance: NA
CDR3nt: TGTGCCAGCAGTTTTTGGGGGGGAGGTTCACCCCTCCACTTT
CDR3aa: CASSFWGGGSPLHF

v_gene: TRBV7-9
j_gene: TRBJ1-4
d_gene: TRBD1
abundance: NA
CDR3nt: TGTGCCAGCAGCTTAGCGGAGGGGGCCGAAAAACTGTTTTTT
CDR3aa: CASSLAEGAEKLFF

v_gene: TRBV14
j_gene: TRBJ1-2
d_gene: TRBD1
abundance: NA
CDR3nt: TGTGCCAGCAGCTCCATGGGGACAGGGGGCTCTGGCTACACCTTC
CDR3aa: CASSSMGTGGSGYTF

v_gene: TRBV3-1/TRBV3-2
j_gene: TRBJ1-3
d_gene: NA
abundance: NA
CDR3nt: TGTGCCAGCAGCCCCACAGGGCCCTCTGGAAACACCATATATTTT
CDR3aa: CASSPTGPSGNTIYF

v_gene: TRBV19
j_gene: TRBJ2-2
d_gene: NA
abundance: NA
CDR3nt: TGTGCCAGTAGACCCCCCGGACAGCACGGGGAGCTGTTTTTT
CDR3aa: CASRPPGQHGELFF